This passage covers 20 T cell receptor beta chains from one sample sequenced in a study of CD8+ T cells in alopecia areata (dated 2018 in TCRdb). In the paper's terms, the time point label means: baseline before oral tofacitinib. Receptor libraries were prepared by the immunoSEQ multiplex PCR assay. RNA was extracted from all samples and reverse transcribed into cDNA as template for TCR sequencing. TCRdb re-hosts the immuneACCESS table, in-frame sequences only. Its copies lack some clones; in the studies checked, an unresolved V gene accounts for under half of them, and the cause for the rest is not known. Present in this sample are hundreds of thousands of clones, 67% of which were seen just once. The biggest ten clones account for more than 0.95% of the sample. Source: CD4+ T cells sorted from blood, taken at week 0. Receptors were obtained from a human donor with alopecia areata.

This chain links TRBV9 with TRBJ2-5; TRBD2 matches 7 bases. The CDR3 is 14 residues long. Trimming at V came to 0 bases and at J to 10 bases, leaving 9 bases not matched to a gene. Germline V gives CDR1 SGDLS, CDR2 YYNGEE. DNA of the CDR3: TGTGCCAGCAGCGTAGAAGGTCGGCGCGGGGGCCAGTACTTC. Amino acid sequence: CASSVEGRRGGQYF.

This clone was counted once. The chain is built from TRBV5-1 and TRBJ2-5; no firm D call. The length of the CDR3 is 13 residues. The V gene lost 1 base and the J gene lost 3 bases, with 7 bases spanning the gap. Germline V gene data show CDR1 as SGHRS and CDR2 as YFSETQ. CDR3 sequence reads: CASSLMGKETQYF. The CDR3 DNA follows: TGCGCCAGCAGCTTGATGGGGAAAGAGACCCAGTACTTC.

This clone was picked up a small number of times. This sequence joins TRBV15 and TRBJ1-6, with a possible D match to TRBD1 (5 bases). Germline assignment: CDR1 LNHNV and CDR2 YYDKDF (reference sequence). The ends were cut back, 6 bases at V and 9 bases at J, with 18 bases in the middle. CDR3 length: 15 residues. CDR3 nucleotide sequence: TGTGCCACCAGGATTCGCAGGGAGGTCGGTTCACCCCTCCACTTT. Translated, it gives CATRIRREVGSPLHF. Drawing the rest from reference TRBV15 and TRBJ1-6, the complete variable domain is DAMVIQNPRYQVTQFGKPVTLSCSQTLNHNVMYWYQQKSSQAPKLLFHYYDKDFNNEADTPDNFQSRRPNTSFCFLDIRSPGLGDTAMYLCATRIRREVGSPLHFGNGTRLTVT.

The J gene is TRBJ1-4, the V gene TRBV4-3, with 9 bases matching TRBD1. CDR1 is LGHNA and CDR2 is YSLEER in the germline V gene. The junction had 5 bases not matched to a gene; V was cut back by 3 bases and J by 6 bases. The CDR3 extends over 15 amino acids. The CDR3 DNA follows: TGCGCCAGCAGCCAGGGGACAGGGCGAGATGAAAAACTGTTTTTT. Amino acids: CASSQGTGRDEKLFF.

The chain uses TRBV29-1 and TRBJ2-5; 8 nucleotides align to TRBD1. V lost 6 bases, J lost 4 bases, and 7 bases stayed unmatched. This CDR3 contains 13 residues. CDR1 and CDR2 from the germline V gene are SQVTM and ANQGSEA. The chain's CDR3 is CSVADRVSETQYF. For the CDR3, the DNA is TGCAGCGTGGCGGACAGGGTCTCAGAGACCCAGTACTTC.

This chain joins TRBV29-1 and TRBJ2-7, with D tentatively TRBD1 or TRBD2 (5 bases each). V lost 4 bases to trimming and J lost 5 bases, with 6 bases between them. The CDR3 runs to 10 residues. Germline loops: CDR1 SQVTM, CDR2 ANQGSEA. CDR3 loop: CSVVGDEQYF. CDR3 bases: TGCAGCGTTGTGGGGGACGAGCAGTACTTC.

In nucleotides, the CDR3 is TGCAGCGTTGACGGCCGTGGGGCTGGGGCCAACGTCCTGACTTTC. This translates into CSVDGRGAGANVLTF. The chain carries TRBV29-1 and TRBJ2-6; D is unclear. The CDR3 has 15 residues. Germline loops: CDR1 SQVTM, CDR2 ANQGSEA. Trimming stripped 3 bases from V and 2 bases from J, with 11 bases between.

The gene calls are TRBV11-2 and TRBJ2-7; 11 nucleotides match TRBD2. Trimming at V came to 5 bases and at J to 7 bases, leaving 10 bases not matched to a gene. This CDR3 spans 15 amino acids. Germline V lookup: CDR1 SGHAT, CDR2 FQNNGV. For the CDR3, the DNA is TGTGCCAGCAGCCCCGGGACTAGCGGTGTGTCGGAGCAGTACTTC. As protein: CASSPGTSGVSEQYF.

V and J are TRBV5-6 and TRBJ2-5; no clear D gene. This CDR3 comprises 11 residues. Germline lookup yields CDR1 SGHDT and CDR2 YYEEEE. The germline V and J ends were trimmed by 4 bases and 2 bases, with 3 bases remaining between them. For the CDR3, the DNA is TGTGCCAGCAGCGTTCAAGAGACCCAGTACTTC. This gives the protein CASSVQETQYF. Complete variable domain (other parts from reference TRBV5-6 and TRBJ2-5): DAGVTQSPTHLIKTRGQQVTLRCSPKSGHDTVSWYQQALGQGPQFIFQYYEEEERQRGNFPDRFSGHQFPNYSSELNVNALLLGDSALYLCASSVQETQYFGPGTRLLVL.

The chain couples TRBV4-1 to TRBJ2-1; 7 nucleotides match TRBD1. There are 15 residues in the CDR3. Trimming at V came to 3 bases and at J to 6 bases, leaving 8 bases not matched to a gene. Germline assignment: CDR1 MGHRA and CDR2 YSYEKL. The CDR3 nucleotides read TGCGCCAGCAGCCAGCCGGGACAGAGGGTCAATGAGCAGTTCTTC. Translation gives CASSQPGQRVNEQFF.

The chain couples TRBV9 to TRBJ2-2, with D unresolved. Germline loops: CDR1 SGDLS, CDR2 YYNGEE. This CDR3 is 13 amino acids long. Trimming stripped 1 base from V and 8 bases from J, with 9 bases between. CDR3: CASSVSPEGELFF. The CDR3 nucleotides read TGTGCCAGCAGCGTATCGCCTGAGGGGGAGCTGTTTTTT. Filled out from reference TRBV9 and TRBJ2-2, the complete variable domain reads DSGVTQTPKHLITATGQRVTLRCSPRSGDLSVYWYQQSLDQGLQFLIQYYNGEERAKGNILERFSAQQFPDLHSELNLSSLELGDSALYFCASSVSPEGELFFGEGSRLTVL.

In its sample, this clone was seen a few times. The chain combines TRBV10-3 with TRBJ2-7, with 7 bases identical to TRBD2. The germline V gene has CDR1 ENHRY and CDR2 SYGVKD. This CDR3 is 13 amino acids long. V shed 3 bases and J 3 bases; nucleotides not matched to a gene: 2. The CDR3 DNA reads as TGTGCCATCAGTGACCGGGAGGTCTACGAGCAGTACTTC. This sequence encodes CAISDREVYEQYF.

CDR3 residues: CASSQDGGLTEAFF. CDR3 in DNA: TGCGCCAGCAGCCAAGACGGAGGGTTGACTGAAGCTTTCTTT. The genes are TRBV4-3 and TRBJ1-1; no clear D. With 0 bases removed from V and 5 bases from J, the gap between germline ends came to 10 bases. This CDR3 region has 14 residues. Germline-derived CDR1 and CDR2 are LGHNA and YSLEER.

J is TRBJ2-6 and V is TRBV29-1; possibly TRBD2 for D (5 bases). CDR1 is SQVTM, CDR2 ANQGSEA, per germline. Trimming left V 4 bases short and J 0 bases short, with 16 bases between. The CDR3 totals 17 residues. This CDR3 reads CSVAEGPFTSGANVLTF. The DNA of the CDR3 is TGCAGCGTTGCCGAGGGCCCCTTTACCTCTGGGGCCAACGTCCTGACTTTC.

The chain carries TRBV30 and TRBJ1-1; no clear D. Germline values: CDR1 GTSNPN, CDR2 SVGIG (reference sequence). The CDR3 loop spans 14 amino acids. Trimming cost V 4 bases and J 10 bases, with 22 bases left between them. Here the CDR3 reads CAWIWAGLSRGAFF. Here the CDR3 DNA reads TGTGCCTGGATTTGGGCAGGACTATCCCGAGGAGCTTTCTTT.

The rearrangement joins TRBV7-2 to TRBJ2-3, with unresolved D. The germline gives CDR1 SGHTA, CDR2 FQGNSA. V gave up 2 bases and J gave up 7 bases, with 4 bases separating them. The CDR3 runs to 11 residues. The CDR3 coding sequence is TGTGCCAGCAGCTTACGAAATACGCAGTATTTT. Its translation is CASSLRNTQYF.

This clone was counted only a few times. This chain connects TRBV14 to TRBJ2-7; possibly TRBD1 for D (6 bases). V lost 4 bases and J 2 bases, leaving 15 bases between the germline ends. The CDR3 sequence is 15 residues long. Germline V gene lookup returns CDR1 SGHDN and CDR2 FVKESK. Written as DNA, the CDR3 is TGTGCCAGCAGCCCCAGGTCAGGGGCAACCTACGAGCAGTACTTC. This gives the protein CASSPRSGATYEQYF.

The chain recombines TRBV30 with TRBJ1-1; 8 bases align to TRBD1. CDR3 length: 13 amino acids. V lost 1 base to trimming and J lost 5 bases; unmatched junction nucleotides: 3. Germline V gives CDR1 GTSNPN, CDR2 SVGIG (reference sequence). CDR3 sequence reads: CAWSGRTGTEAFF. The CDR3, as DNA: TGTGCCTGGAGTGGGAGGACAGGGACTGAAGCTTTCTTT.

This chain connects TRBV4-2 to TRBJ1-1; D is unresolved. The CDR3 totals 14 residues. V lost 0 bases, J lost 8 bases, and 13 bases lay in between. The V gene's germline CDR1 is LGHNA and CDR2 YNFKEQ. DNA of the CDR3: TGTGCCAGCAGCCAAGATGCCAGGAAGGGCGAAGCTTTCTTT. Residues: CASSQDARKGEAFF.

J is TRBJ1-2 and V is TRBV30, with a weak D call TRBD1 (5 bases). The CDR3 is made up of 13 amino acids. Trimming removed 0 bases at V and 1 base at J, with 6 bases between. Germline loops: CDR1 GTSNPN, CDR2 SVGIG (reference sequence). This CDR3 is CAWSVDSNYGYTF. As DNA, the CDR3 is TGTGCCTGGAGTGTCGACAGTAACTATGGCTACACCTTC.